This T cell receptor beta chain was profiled in a study of blood T cell repertoires in COVID-19. Study-level background: Both acute and convalescent COVID-19 samples were obtained from the United States, Italy and Spain. PBMCs, B-cell-depleted T cells, or T cells provided the cDNA or gDNA that made up the material.

In its sample, this clone was seen once. This CDR3 contains 12 residues. The ends lost 7 bases at V and 6 bases at J; junction bases unmatched: 6. CDR1 SQVTM and CDR2 ANQGSEA come from the germline V gene. Per the original data handling: Reference gene primer amplification gave estimated nucleated cell counts. Profiling relied on immunoSEQ multiplex PCR, and the TCRdb table lists in-frame clones only, not all of them. V and J calls and clone size come straight from that table; D and trimming were deduced from the DNA. The top ten hold 2.5% to 3.5% of the sample, which has hundreds of thousands of clones, roughly 90% seen once. Patients at the Seattle site were enrolled during active infection and followed longitudinally.

This chain connects TRBV29-1 to TRBJ1-2; 9 bases map to TRBD1. The specimen was peripheral blood. The clonotype originates from a woman between 25 and 40 years old with COVID-19, enrolled during active disease. Here the CDR3 reads CSAGTGGDGYTF. For the CDR3, the DNA is TGCAGCGCCGGAACAGGGGGCGATGGCTACACCTTC.